The subject of this entry is one T cell receptor beta chain. Its antigen remains unknown. This CDR3 is built from 15 residues. Germline loops: CDR1 LGHDT, CDR2 YNNKEL (reference sequence). Then a second PCR, running about 6 to 11 cycles, was carried out with a sample-barcoded 5' primer and a J-beta primer mix. TCRdb analysed the 5' RACE reads with MiXCR anew, one entry per CDR3 protein. The sample holds some 560,000 distinct CDR3 sequences; approximately 26% are singletons and the top ten take under 4.5%. The data were obtained in a study of blood T cells in healthy people across ages. Study-level findings and limits: Roughly linear age-related decline in beta diversity appeared, significant by age 40.

The same data also contributed to another study, on T cells of mothers and their children. As that report states: A few healthy Caucasian mothers gave samples, and so did their six children.

This rearrangement joins TRBV3-1 to TRBJ2-7; D is perhaps TRBD1 or TRBD2 (5 bases each). The assigned J gene may be wrong: the sequence end matches TRBJ2-1 better. Material for sequencing was blood. This receptor was obtained from a boy between 2 and 10 years old in good health. CDR3: CASSPSSRAYNEQFF. CDR3 DNA: TGTGCCAGCAGCCCCTCTAGCAGGGCCTACAATGAGCAGTTCTTC.